This T cell receptor (beta chain) is drawn from a study of cytomegalovirus exposure and HLA in healthy donors. Study-level information: Researchers found that just over 80% of some 400 genotyped donors fell within the Caucasian-associated ancestry cluster.

This clone has only a few counts. The PCR employed 60 Vbeta primers together with 13 Jbeta primers. Study processing details: The count from a later analysis was about 80 million unique TCR beta chains, some 12 million of them shared. TCRdb's copy holds only in-frame clones and misses some; the assay was immunoSEQ multiplex PCR. Clone size and the V and J calls come from that table; the DNA yielded D and trimming. This repertoire shows over 100,000 clones, around four fifths found once; its top ten account for 6% to 8%. This TCR was recovered from a male donor in good health and CMV-seronegative. Sequencing was done on a sample of PBMCs.

As DNA, the CDR3 is TGTGCCAGCAGCAAGGGGAGTCTCTCTGCAACTAATGAAAAACTGTTTTTT. Its translation: CASSKGSLSATNEKLFF. The V call is TRBV21-1, the J call TRBJ1-4. TRBV21-1 is given as a pseudogene. The CDR3 is 17 amino acids.